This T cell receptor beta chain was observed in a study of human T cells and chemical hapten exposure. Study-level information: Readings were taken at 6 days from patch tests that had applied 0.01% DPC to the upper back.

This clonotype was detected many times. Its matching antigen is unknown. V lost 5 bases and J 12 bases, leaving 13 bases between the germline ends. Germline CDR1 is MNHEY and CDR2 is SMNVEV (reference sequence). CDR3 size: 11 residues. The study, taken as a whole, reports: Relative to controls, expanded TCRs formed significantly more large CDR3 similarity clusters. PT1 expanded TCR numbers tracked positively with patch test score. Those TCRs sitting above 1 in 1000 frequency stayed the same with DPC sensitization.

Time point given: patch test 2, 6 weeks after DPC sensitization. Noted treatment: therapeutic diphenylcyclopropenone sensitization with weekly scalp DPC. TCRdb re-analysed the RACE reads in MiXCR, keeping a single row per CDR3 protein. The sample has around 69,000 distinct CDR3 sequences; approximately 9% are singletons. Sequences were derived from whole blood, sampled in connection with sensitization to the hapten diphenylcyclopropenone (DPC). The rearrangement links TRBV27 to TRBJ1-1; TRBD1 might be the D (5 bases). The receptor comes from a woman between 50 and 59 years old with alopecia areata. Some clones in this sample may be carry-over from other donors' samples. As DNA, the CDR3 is TGTGCCAGCAGTGCCGGGACGTCGTCTTTCTTT. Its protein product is CASSAGTSSFF.